These 5 T cell receptor beta chains originate from one sample sequenced in a study of OX40 agonist ivuxolimab in advanced cancers. Produced via immunoSEQ multiplex PCR; TCRdb's table is partial and in-frame only. Here the sample spans 65,000 to 85,000 clones, approximately 89% being singletons. The specimen was CD4+ or CD8+ T cells sorted from blood, collected in a trial of the OX40 agonist ivuxolimab. The receptor source for this set is an adult with an advanced solid tumor such as melanoma, head and neck, liver or kidney cancer.

The V gene is TRBV5-1, the J gene TRBJ2-7, with D hard to call. Trimming removed 3 bases at V and 5 bases at J, with 12 bases between. Looked up from germline, CDR1 is SGHRS and CDR2 is YFSETQ. The CDR3 spans 13 residues. The CDR3 loop reads CASSWKGSHEQYF. In nucleotides, the CDR3 is TGCGCCAGCAGCTGGAAAGGGTCCCACGAGCAGTACTTC.

V and J are TRBV5-4 and TRBJ1-5, with D possibly matching TRBD1 (6 bases). Germline V gene data show CDR1 as SGHNT and CDR2 as YYREEE (reference sequence). V lost 4 bases and J lost 3, with 14 bases in between. This CDR3 is 15 amino acids long. The CDR3 DNA reads TGTGCCAGCAGCCCGAAGGGGGGTATCAATCAGCCCCAGCATTTT. It specifies CASSPKGGINQPQHF.

The chain links TRBV27 to TRBJ1-2; 8 bases are shared with TRBD1. The CDR3 totals 14 residues. Germline V gives CDR1 MNHEY, CDR2 SMNVEV (reference sequence). Germline trimming cut 9 bases from V and 8 bases from J; bases unmatched to any gene: 14. Written as DNA, the CDR3 is TGTGCCAGTCGCCAGGACAGGGATTCGGGCGGCTACACCTTC. Translating it yields CASRQDRDSGGYTF.

This clone was observed once. The V call is TRBV10-1, the J call TRBJ2-3, with D perhaps assigned TRBD1 or TRBD2 (5 bases each). The CDR3 is made up of 13 amino acids. Germline V gene sequence: CDR1 WNHNN, CDR2 SYGVQD (reference sequence). With 0 bases removed from V and 4 bases from J, the gap between germline ends came to 5 bases. Here the CDR3 DNA reads TGCGCCAGCAGTGAGTCGGGGGCAGATACGCAGTATTTT. It is translated as CASSESGADTQYF.

This clone has just a few counts. The rearrangement joins TRBV2 to TRBJ2-7; D might be TRBD2 (5 bases). The germline V and J ends were trimmed by 3 bases and 4 bases, with 7 bases remaining between them. This CDR3 has 12 amino acids. CDR1 is SNHLY, CDR2 FYNNEI, per germline. The DNA of the CDR3 is TGTGCCAGCAGTGACGGAGGTTACGAGCAGTACTTC. Translated: CASSDGGYEQYF.